What follows is one T cell receptor (beta chain) and its context. The antigen is not known. The sample belongs to a study of shared clonotypes between healthy human individuals. V shed 3 bases, J shed 4 bases, and the junction held 11 bases outside the gene matches. The CDR3 extends over 16 amino acids. CDR1 is SGHVS and CDR2 is FQNEAQ in the germline V gene. Findings of the study overall: The generation probabilities recorded for non-shared clonotypes fell below those of clonotypes shared by all four donors.

Cells designated naive CD8 were CD45RO-negative and were positively selected for CCR7, with terminally differentiated effector memory CD45RA+ cells excluded. Every contributor of samples was a Caucasian grown-up residing in Nashville, Tennessee. The table came from immunoSEQ multiplex PCR; TCRdb's copy has only in-frame clones and leaves some out. This table holds just over 2,000,000 clones, less than 95% found once. Specimen: naive CD8+ T cells sorted from blood. V is TRBV7-8 and J is TRBJ2-7; 8 nucleotides match TRBD2. The clonotype comes from a man in his late teens or twenties in good health. The CDR3 region has the DNA TGTGCCAGCAGCTTCGCTCACTCGGGAGGGAGGTACGAGCAGTACTTC. Translating it yields CASSFAHSGGRYEQYF.